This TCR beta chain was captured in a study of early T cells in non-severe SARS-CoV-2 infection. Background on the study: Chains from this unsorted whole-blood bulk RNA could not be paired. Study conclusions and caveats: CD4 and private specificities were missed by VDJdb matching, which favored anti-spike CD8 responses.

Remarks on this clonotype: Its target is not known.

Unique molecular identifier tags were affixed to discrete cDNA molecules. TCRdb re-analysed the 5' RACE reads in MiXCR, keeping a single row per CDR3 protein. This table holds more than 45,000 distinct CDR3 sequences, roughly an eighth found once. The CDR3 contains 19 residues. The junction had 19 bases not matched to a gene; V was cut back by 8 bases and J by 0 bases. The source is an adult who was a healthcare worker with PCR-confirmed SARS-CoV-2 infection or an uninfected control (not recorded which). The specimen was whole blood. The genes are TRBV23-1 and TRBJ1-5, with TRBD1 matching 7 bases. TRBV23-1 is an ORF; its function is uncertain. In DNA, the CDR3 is TGCGCCAGCCCCTCGCGGGGGAGGGACAGCGAAATTAGCAATCAGCCCCAGCATTTT. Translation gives CASPSRGRDSEISNQPQHF.